This TCR beta chain was captured by sequencing in a study of cytomegalovirus exposure and HLA in healthy donors. Clones were read by immunoSEQ multiplex PCR, and TCRdb kept only the in-frame ones, dropping some. The sample has about 78,000 clones, 96% seen once. The trim removed 1 base at V and 2 bases at J, leaving 5 bases unmatched. In germline, CDR1 is LNHNV, CDR2 YYDKDF (reference sequence). This CDR3 contains 16 residues. This clonotype was obtained from a man aged 18 to 30 in good health and CMV-seropositive. Material: PBMCs. The chain joins TRBV15 to TRBJ2-5; TRBD1 aligns across 9 bases. Written as DNA, the CDR3 is TGTGCCACCAGCAGAGGAGGACAGGGGATGCAAGAGACCCAGTACTTC. Its translation is CATSRGGQGMQETQYF.